The clone carrying this T cell receptor beta chain was counted ten times or more. The V gene lost 4 bases and the J gene lost 1 base, with 16 bases spanning the gap. The CDR3 sequence is 16 residues long. The sample belongs to a study of blood T cells in healthy people across ages. A sample-barcoded 5' primer and a J-beta primer mix were used in a second PCR of roughly 6 to 11 cycles. TCRdb analysed the 5' RACE reads with MiXCR anew, one entry per CDR3 protein. Here the sample spans 700,000 to 850,000 distinct CDR3 sequences, about 37% being singletons. This chain connects TRBV12-3 or TRBV12-4 to TRBJ1-2; weak D call: TRBD1 (6 bases). The sample consisted of blood. This receptor was taken from a man in his late teens or twenties in good health. In nucleotides, the CDR3 is TGTGCCAGCAGTTCTACCCCCAGGGGTTTTAACTATGGCTACACCTTC. It encodes CASSSTPRGFNYGYTF.